The clone carrying this T cell receptor beta chain showed up just once. Its matching antigen is unknown. PCR employed 60 Vbeta and 13 Jbeta primers. Produced via immunoSEQ multiplex PCR; TCRdb's table is partial and in-frame only. The sample has 150,000 to 200,000 clones; about 80% are singletons. This entry comes from a study of cytomegalovirus exposure and HLA in healthy donors. Study results and limitations: Researchers reportedly found TCR beta sequences accurately predicted most subjects' HLA-A and HLA-B alleles. Rare TCR sequences predominated, though certain public TCRs were found in many donors.

The CDR3 is 14 amino acids. The germline CDR1 and CDR2 sequences are MNHNS and SASEGT. Trimming stripped 5 bases from V and 0 bases from J, with 10 bases between. The chain is built from TRBV6-1 and TRBJ2-5; the D gene is possibly TRBD1 (6 bases). The source is a woman in her late teens or twenties in good health and CMV-seropositive. The sample taken for sequencing was PBMCs. The CDR3 spells CASSPGTYQETQYF. In DNA, the CDR3 is TGTGCCAGCAGTCCTGGGACATACCAAGAGACCCAGTACTTC.